The present entry profiles one TCR beta chain with its context. The antigen remains undetermined. Unique molecular identifiers were used in preparing the TCRbeta library. TCRdb re-called the PCR reads through MiXCR, storing one row per CDR3 protein. The sample has about 980,000 distinct CDR3 sequences; under 30% are singletons. This record comes from a study of T-cell reconstitution after alpha-beta-depleted transplantation in children. Study findings and constraints: Several hundred expanded graft clones reportedly were the source of alpha-beta T cells about two months after transplant. Several patients had high TCRbeta diversity at day 60; it came from surviving recipient T cells and thymic progenitors. T-cell counts and diversity at one year post-transplant came mainly from newly produced T cells.

Germline V CDR1 and CDR2: MNHEY, SVGEGT. Trimming took 2 bases from V and 3 from J, leaving 11 bases between them. The CDR3 contains 14 residues. This receptor was taken from a boy under two years old who had a stem cell transplant for SCID, so the T cells may come from the graft donor. The gene calls are TRBV6-2 or TRBV6-3 and TRBJ2-7; D tentatively reads TRBD1 or TRBD2 (5 bases each). The sample in question was PBMCs, mostly from graft donor cells, obtained 360 days after TCRalphabeta/CD19-depleted stem cell transplant. The CDR3: CASSYGTTGYEQYF. The CDR3 coding sequence is TGTGCCAGCAGTTACGGGACGACTGGCTACGAGCAGTACTTC.